The source of this T cell receptor (beta chain) is a study of technical replicates of blood from four donors. Germline loops: CDR1 SQVTM, CDR2 ANQGSEA. This CDR3 contains 13 residues. The germline V and J ends were trimmed by 6 bases and 6 bases, with 16 bases remaining between them. The table came from immunoSEQ multiplex PCR; TCRdb's copy has only in-frame clones and leaves some out. Among some 74,000 clones listed, roughly 92% were seen once. V usage is TRBV29-1 and J usage is TRBJ2-3, with D perhaps matching TRBD2 (6 bases). Sample: T cells isolated from PBMCs. The sequence derives from a human donor in good health. The CDR3 DNA is TGCAGCGTCCGCACGACGGGGAGGGATACGCAGTATTTT. Translated: CSVRTTGRDTQYF.